Presented here are 13 T cell receptor beta chains from one specimen sequenced in a study of identical twins (dated by TCRdb to 2016 to 2017). The library was built by means of 5' RACE. Instrument used: Illumina HiSeq 2000. In-frame beta chains were kept once TCRdb had trimmed the public reads at Q25 with fastp and called clones with MiXCR. Each record represents a unique CDR3 protein, reported with the most common genes and DNA among its rows. This sample holds about 720,000 distinct CDR3 sequences; over 15% were observed only once. Of the sample, less than 15% falls within the top ten clones. These data were also reused for a study on T cells expressing NK-cell markers.

Sequenced: PBMCs. These receptors all stem from a woman aged 18-30 years in good health.

This clonotype was counted only a few times. The chain carries TRBV7-7 and TRBJ2-3, with D perhaps TRBD2 (5 bases). The CDR3 contains 13 residues. The germline CDR1 and CDR2 sequences are SSHAT and FNYEAQ (reference sequence). V shed 5 bases and J shed 6 bases, with 12 bases lying between them. CDR3 residues: CASSPRPGDTQYF. CDR3 coding DNA: TGTGCCAGCAGCCCCCGCCCGGGGGATACGCAGTATTTT.

This clonotype was seen only a few times. The chain has TRBV5-1 and TRBJ1-1; no firm D call. From germline, CDR1 is SGHRS and CDR2 YFSETQ. The CDR3 extends over 16 amino acids. Trimming removed 1 base from V and 0 bases from J, with 13 bases in between. CDR3 protein: CASSLNPPGLNTEAFF. CDR3 coding DNA: TGCGCCAGCAGCTTGAATCCTCCGGGTCTGAACACTGAAGCTTTCTTT.

The chain uses TRBV12-3 or TRBV12-4 and TRBJ2-3, with D tentatively TRBD1 or TRBD2 (5 bases each). The CDR3 contains 13 residues. Trimming took 8 bases from V and 5 from J, leaving 14 bases between them. The CDR3 loop reads CASSPGSGDTQYF. The CDR3 coding sequence is TGTGCCAGCTCCCCAGGGAGCGGAGATACGCAGTATTTT.

This clonotype was seen a handful of times. V usage is TRBV25-1 and J usage is TRBJ2-7; maybe TRBD2 (6 bases). V dropped 7 bases and J dropped 1 base, with 11 bases sitting between them. CDR3 size: 13 residues. The V gene's germline CDR1 is MGHDK and CDR2 SYGVNS. The CDR3 region is CASTEGSSYEQYF. The CDR3 DNA is TGTGCCAGCACGGAGGGATCTTCCTACGAGCAGTACTTC.

The chain joins TRBV6-1 to TRBJ2-7; 12 nucleotides line up with TRBD2. This CDR3 spans 17 amino acids. Germline V gene data show CDR1 as MNHNS and CDR2 as SASEGT. The J segment lost 0 bases and the V segment lost 1 base, leaving 4 bases of the junction unmatched. DNA of the CDR3: TGTGCCAGCAGTGAAGTGTGGACTAGCGGGGACTCCTACGAGCAGTACTTC. Residues: CASSEVWTSGDSYEQYF.

A note on this clonotype: One end of the junction varies from germline; a read error may be responsible. The chain links TRBV29-1 to TRBJ2-3; 7 bases align to TRBD2. The CDR3 covers 12 residues. Germline V gene data show CDR1 as SQVTM and CDR2 as ANQGSEA. For the CDR3, the DNA is TGCAGCGTCGAAGGGAGGGTGAGCACGCAGTATTTT. Translation gives CSVEGRVSTQYF.

This chain links TRBV29-1 with TRBJ1-1, with 8 bases identical to TRBD1. The CDR3 is 12 residues long. Germline CDR1 is SQVTM and CDR2 is ANQGSEA. V lost 7 bases to trimming and J lost 10 bases; unmatched junction nucleotides: 11. The CDR3 region is CSAKGQGGPAFF. The CDR3 bases are TGCAGCGCTAAAGGACAGGGTGGGCCAGCTTTCTTT.

This chain links TRBV25-1 with TRBJ2-1; 8 positions agree with TRBD1. The CDR3 runs 15 residues. Germline CDR1 MGHDK, CDR2 SYGVNS. V lost 4 bases, J lost 3 bases, and 5 bases stayed unmatched. CDR3 DNA: TGTGCCAGCAGTGGATGGACAGGGCACTACAATGAGCAGTTCTTC. It translates to CASSGWTGHYNEQFF.

This clonotype occurred a few times. The chain is built from TRBV20-1 and TRBJ2-3; TRBD2 agrees at 8 bases. The CDR3 consists of 14 residues. Trimming removed 5 bases from V and 4 bases from J; junction bases left unmatched: 8. Germline CDR1 is DFQATT and CDR2 is SNEGSKA (reference sequence). CDR3 coding DNA: TGCAGTGCTCCCGGGGGGGCCGTTCCAGATACGCAGTATTTT. This translates into CSAPGGAVPDTQYF.

The rearrangement links TRBV20-1 to TRBJ2-1; 10 bases are a match to TRBD2. Germline values: CDR1 DFQATT, CDR2 SNEGSKA (reference sequence). This CDR3 spans 14 amino acids. With V trimmed by 4 bases and J by 6 bases, 6 bases remained unmatched. CDR3 nucleotide sequence: TGCAGTGCTACCCTAGCGGGAGCACCCAATGAGCAGTTCTTC. As protein: CSATLAGAPNEQFF.

This clonotype appeared a few times. V and J are TRBV20-1 and TRBJ2-1, with D tentatively TRBD1 (6 bases). The CDR3 extends over 12 amino acids. CDR1 and CDR2 (germline): DFQATT, SNEGSKA (reference sequence). V gave up 3 bases and J gave up 7 bases, with 10 bases separating them. DNA for the CDR3: TGCAGTGCTAGTATGGGGGCGAATGAGCAGTTCTTC. Translation: CSASMGANEQFF.

This clonotype has a handful of counts. The chain combines TRBV5-1 with TRBJ2-5, with D tentatively TRBD1 (6 bases). Trimming pared 2 bases from V and 2 bases from J, leaving 16 bases between. CDR3 size: 16 residues. Germline V gene data show CDR1 as SGHRS and CDR2 as YFSETQ. The CDR3 here is CASSFVTVRGQETQYF. CDR3 bases: TGCGCCAGCAGCTTCGTAACGGTGAGGGGGCAAGAGACCCAGTACTTC. Full variable domain (missing parts from reference TRBV5-1 and TRBJ2-5): KAGVTQTPRYLIKTRGQQVTLSCSPISGHRSVSWYQQTPGQGLQFLFEYFSETQRNKGNFPGRFSGRQFSNSRSEMNVSTLELGDSALYLCASSFVTVRGQETQYFGPGTRLLVL.

The rearrangement links TRBV20-1 to TRBJ2-3, with D maybe TRBD2 (6 bases). This CDR3 has 13 amino acids. Trimming took 5 bases from V and 0 from J, leaving 9 bases between them. Germline V gene sequence: CDR1 DFQATT, CDR2 SNEGSKA (reference sequence). CDR3 residues: CSALAPSTDTQYF. The CDR3 nucleotides read TGCAGTGCTCTAGCGCCTAGCACAGATACGCAGTATTTT.